This T cell receptor (beta chain) was sequenced for a study of T cell changes during pregnancy in multiple sclerosis. The CDR3 length is 16 residues. The V segment lost 8 bases and the J segment 0 bases; nucleotides outside the gene matches: 11. Germline V gene data show CDR1 as SGHTA and CDR2 as FQGNSA. The repertoire was sequenced with immunoSEQ multiplex PCR; TCRdb's copy has only in-frame clones and lacks some. Of 79,000 or so clones in the sample, more than 80% were seen once. The source was CD4+ T cells from peripheral blood mononuclear cells, collected before pregnancy. The source of this sequence is a female donor with multiple sclerosis, enrolled in a pregnancy study. This rearrangement joins TRBV7-2 to TRBJ1-1; TRBD1 matches 8 bases. The CDR3 reads CASFARTGTMNTEAFF. The DNA for the CDR3 is TGTGCCAGCTTCGCGCGGACAGGGACTATGAACACTGAAGCTTTCTTT.